The clone carrying this T cell receptor (beta chain) has only a few counts. As yet, its antigen is unknown. Germline V gene sequence: CDR1 KGHDR, CDR2 SFDVKD. CDR3 length equals 14 residues. The V and J ends lost 3 bases and 6 bases, in that order; junction bases with no gene match: 2. Researchers made TCR cDNA using 5'RACE template switching, and this step added a universal primer site and UMIs. Via MiXCR, TCRdb re-called the 5' RACE reads, giving one row per CDR3 protein. The table records a few hundred thousand distinct CDR3 sequences, around 4% of them present only once. The sample is drawn from a study of T cells after yellow fever vaccination. General study points: Detected again after the booster were most primary-vaccination clones, at almost 97% CD4 and about 89% CD8. Secondary responses were weaker yet peaked faster, day 5 versus 15.

The material sequenced was PBMCs, taken on the day of the yellow fever booster vaccination. This receptor was identified in a man between 18 and 29 years old who received the YFV17D yellow fever vaccine. The chain uses TRBV24-1 and TRBJ2-1; 9 nucleotides align to TRBD1. This CDR3 reads CATSDGTGSNEQFF. The CDR3 DNA is TGTGCCACCAGTGATGGGACAGGGTCCAATGAGCAGTTCTTC.